This TCR beta chain derives from a study of cytomegalovirus exposure and HLA in healthy donors. Across the study: A prior study identified 120 million or so unique TCR beta sequences from 200 million or so T cells. The study, taken as a whole, reports: Upon later analysis, HLA-associated TCR beta chains proved more clonally expanded than other, equally common chains. According to an earlier analysis, most TCR beta V segments yielded productive rearrangements about 90% or about 30% of the time. A later analysis by the authors found several of the most significant clusters apparently linked to common viral pathogens.

The CDR3 consists of 16 residues. Per the germline V gene, CDR1 is SGHTA and CDR2 is FQGNSA. Trimming at V came to 3 bases and at J to 0 bases, leaving 2 bases not matched to a gene. For this clone: The antigen remains unidentified.

The PCR used 60 Vbeta and 13 Jbeta primers. This table comes from immunoSEQ multiplex PCR, and its TCRdb copy is limited to in-frame clones, with some not included. The repertoire consists of some 57,000 clones, with around 70% occurring once and the leading ten covering approximately 19%. V is TRBV7-2 and J is TRBJ2-7, with TRBD2 matching over 13 bases. The sequenced material came from PBMCs. The TCR originated in a woman in her sixties in good health and CMV-seropositive. The CDR3 reads CASSLGLAGFSYEQYF. CDR3 nucleotide sequence: TGTGCCAGCAGCTTGGGACTAGCGGGGTTCTCCTACGAGCAGTACTTC.